This T cell receptor (beta chain) was profiled in a study of CD8+CD57+ T cells in acquired aplastic anemia. Regarding the study as a whole: Around 29 shared CD8+ CDR3s appeared highly expressed within patients' immunodominant clones.

The template for TCR beta VDJ and CDR3 sequence profiling was genomic DNA. TCRdb reprocessed the reads via MiXCR and lists one record per CDR3 protein. The sample consists of roughly 500,000 distinct CDR3 sequences, around 32% of them appearing once. At least ten counts were recorded for this clonotype. As yet, its antigen is unknown. Selection for sequencing was limited to patients who had shown CD8+CD57+ cell expansion by flow cytometry. Receipt of therapy had not occurred in any patient by the time of blood sampling. V dropped 6 bases and J dropped 4 bases, with 12 bases sitting between them. Germline V lookup: CDR1 SNHLY, CDR2 FYNNEI. This CDR3 has 13 amino acids.

The sequencing input was sorted CD4+, CD8+, or CD8+CD57+ T cells (not recorded which) from PBMCs. The TCR sequence derives from a human donor with aplastic anemia. The chain employs TRBV2 and TRBJ1-2, with D possibly matching TRBD1 (6 bases). Written as DNA, the CDR3 is TGTGCCAGCAGGGGGGACATCCCCTATGGCTACACCTTC. Residues: CASRGDIPYGYTF.